The table lists the clone carrying this T cell receptor (beta chain) with a count of one. What it recognizes is unknown. Deletions cut 2 bases from V and 7 bases from J, with 14 bases between. From germline, CDR1 is KGHSH and CDR2 LQKENI. CDR3 length equals 14 residues. Sequenced by immunoSEQ multiplex PCR; TCRdb stores in-frame clones only, minus some. The table shows tens of thousands of clones, with 94% occurring only once. These data come from a study of OX40 agonist ivuxolimab in advanced cancers. Findings and caveats of the study: Researchers report that CD8+ T cells had, on average, more expanded clones than CD4+. Also showing low normalized T-cell clonal expansion were some of the nonresponders. Dosing at 0.1 to 3.0 mg/kg was accompanied by clonal expansion of CD4+ and CD8+ blood T cells by week 6.

The chain recombines TRBV18 with TRBJ1-1, with TRBD1 as a possible D gene (6 bases). Sample: CD4+ or CD8+ T cells sorted from blood, taken in a trial of the OX40 agonist ivuxolimab. This sequence originates from an adult with an advanced solid tumor such as melanoma, head and neck, liver or kidney cancer. The CDR3 loop reads CASSPNGQGFEAFF. In DNA, the CDR3 is TGTGCCAGCTCACCAAACGGGCAGGGGTTTGAAGCTTTCTTT.